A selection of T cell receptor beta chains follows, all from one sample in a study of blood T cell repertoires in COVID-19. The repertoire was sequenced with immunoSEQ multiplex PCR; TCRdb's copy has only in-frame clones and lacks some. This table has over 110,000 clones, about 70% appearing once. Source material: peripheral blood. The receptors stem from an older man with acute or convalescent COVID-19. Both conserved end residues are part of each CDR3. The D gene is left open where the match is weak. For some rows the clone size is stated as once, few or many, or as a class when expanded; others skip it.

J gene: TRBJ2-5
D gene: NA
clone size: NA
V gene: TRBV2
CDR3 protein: CASSITGTYQETQYF
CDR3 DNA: TGTGCCAGCAGCATAACAGGGACCTACCAAGAGACCCAGTACTTC

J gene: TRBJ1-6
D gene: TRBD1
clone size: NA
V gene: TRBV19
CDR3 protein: CASIGTAGAYNSPLHF
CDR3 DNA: TGTGCCAGTATCGGGACAGCGGGGGCCTATAATTCACCCCTCCACTTT

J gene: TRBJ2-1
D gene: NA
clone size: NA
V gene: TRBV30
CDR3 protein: CAWSVLSSYNEQFF
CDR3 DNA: TGTGCCTGGAGTGTACTGAGCTCCTACAATGAGCAGTTCTTC

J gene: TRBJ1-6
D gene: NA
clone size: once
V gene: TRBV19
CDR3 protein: CASSQGVGGSPLHF
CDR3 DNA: TGTGCCAGTAGTCAAGGGGTCGGCGGTTCACCCCTCCACTTT

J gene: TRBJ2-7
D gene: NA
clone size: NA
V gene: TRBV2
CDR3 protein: CASSGDTVYEQYF
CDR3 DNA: TGTGCCAGCAGTGGGGACACTGTCTACGAGCAGTACTTC

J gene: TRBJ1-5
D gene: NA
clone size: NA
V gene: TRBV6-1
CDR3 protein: CASSESPRGNQPQHF
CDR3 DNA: TGTGCCAGCAGTGAATCCCCGCGGGGCAATCAGCCCCAGCATTTT

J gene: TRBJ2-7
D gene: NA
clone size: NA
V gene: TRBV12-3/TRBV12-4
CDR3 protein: CASSLSSRVEYF
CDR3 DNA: TGTGCCAGCAGTCTCTCATCCAGGGTAGAGTACTTC

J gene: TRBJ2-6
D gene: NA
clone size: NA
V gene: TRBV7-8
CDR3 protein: CASSLYSFDSGANVLTF
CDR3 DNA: TGTGCCAGCAGCTTATATAGTTTTGACTCTGGGGCCAACGTCCTGACTTTC

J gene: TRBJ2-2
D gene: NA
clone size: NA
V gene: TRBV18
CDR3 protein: CASSPRTPNTGELFF
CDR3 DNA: TGTGCCAGCTCACCAAGGACACCCAACACCGGGGAGCTGTTTTTT

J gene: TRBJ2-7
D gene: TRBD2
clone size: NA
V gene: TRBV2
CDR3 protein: CASMKSGGAYEQYF
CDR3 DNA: TGTGCCAGCATGAAGAGCGGGGGGGCTTACGAGCAGTACTTC

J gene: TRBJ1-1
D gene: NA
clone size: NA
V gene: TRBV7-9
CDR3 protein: CASSSPPDSF
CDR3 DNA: TGTGCCAGCAGCAGCCCGCCGGACAGCTTT

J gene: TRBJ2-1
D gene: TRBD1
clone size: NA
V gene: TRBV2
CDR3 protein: CASSGTGRNEQFF
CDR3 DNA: TGTGCCAGCTCCGGGACAGGTCGAAATGAGCAGTTCTTC

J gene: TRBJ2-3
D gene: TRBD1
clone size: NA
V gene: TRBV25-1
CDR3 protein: CASRPGQSTDTQYF
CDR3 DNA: TGTGCCAGCAGGCCGGGACAGAGCACAGATACGCAGTATTTT

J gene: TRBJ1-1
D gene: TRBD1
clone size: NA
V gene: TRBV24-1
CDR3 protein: CATSDDSGQGGEAFF
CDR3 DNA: TGTGCCACCAGTGATGATTCCGGACAGGGCGGTGAAGCTTTCTTT

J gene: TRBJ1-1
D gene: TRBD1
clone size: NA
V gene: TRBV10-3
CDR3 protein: CAISGRTGKGYTEAFF
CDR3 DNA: TGTGCCATCAGTGGAAGGACAGGGAAGGGGTACACTGAAGCTTTCTTT

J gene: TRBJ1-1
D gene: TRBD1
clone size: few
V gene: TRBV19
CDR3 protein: CASTNVPGQGTRDEAFF
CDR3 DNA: TGTGCCAGTACCAACGTCCCGGGACAGGGGACGCGGGATGAAGCTTTCTTT

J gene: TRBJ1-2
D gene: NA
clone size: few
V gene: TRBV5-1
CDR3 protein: CASSLGGSSYGYTF
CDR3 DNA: TGCGCCAGCAGCTTGGGCGGTTCCTCCTATGGCTACACCTTC

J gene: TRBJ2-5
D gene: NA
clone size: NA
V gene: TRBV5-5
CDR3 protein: CASRRGGTTQETQYF
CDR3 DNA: TGTGCCAGCAGGAGGGGGGGGACCACCCAAGAGACCCAGTACTTC

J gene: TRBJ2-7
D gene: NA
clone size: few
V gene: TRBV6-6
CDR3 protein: CASSYDSSYEQYF
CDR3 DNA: TGTGCCAGCAGTTACGACAGTTCCTACGAGCAGTACTTC

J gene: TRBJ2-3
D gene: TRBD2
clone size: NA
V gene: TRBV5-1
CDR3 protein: CASSFGDGGAGGDTQYF
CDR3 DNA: TGCGCCAGCAGCTTTGGTGACGGGGGGGCCGGTGGAGATACGCAGTATTTT

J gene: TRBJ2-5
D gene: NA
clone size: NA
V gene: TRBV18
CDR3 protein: CASSPGEQETQYF
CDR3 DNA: TGTGCCAGCTCACCTGGAGAACAAGAGACCCAGTACTTC

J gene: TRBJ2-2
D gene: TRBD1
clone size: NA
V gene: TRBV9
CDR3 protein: CASSGETGGTGELFF
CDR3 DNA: TGTGCCAGCAGCGGAGAGACAGGGGGCACCGGGGAGCTGTTTTTT

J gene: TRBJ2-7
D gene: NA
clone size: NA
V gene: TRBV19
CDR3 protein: CASSPGARVVYEQYF
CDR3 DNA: TGTGCCAGTTCACCAGGGGCCAGGGTAGTCTACGAGCAGTACTTC

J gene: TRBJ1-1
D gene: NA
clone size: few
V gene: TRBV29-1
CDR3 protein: CSVPTGTEAFF
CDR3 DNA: TGCAGCGTCCCGACAGGCACTGAAGCTTTCTTT

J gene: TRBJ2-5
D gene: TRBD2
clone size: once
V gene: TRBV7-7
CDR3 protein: CASSHTSGPQETQYF
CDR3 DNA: TGTGCCAGCAGCCATACTAGCGGGCCACAAGAGACCCAGTACTTC

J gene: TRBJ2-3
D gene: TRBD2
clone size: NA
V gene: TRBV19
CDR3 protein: CASSPGGISTDTQYF
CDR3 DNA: TGTGCCAGTAGTCCCGGGGGGATTAGCACAGATACGCAGTATTTT

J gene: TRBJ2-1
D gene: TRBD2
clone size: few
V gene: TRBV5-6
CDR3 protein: CASSAGLARSYNEQFF
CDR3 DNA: TGTGCCAGCAGCGCAGGACTAGCGAGATCCTACAATGAGCAGTTCTTC

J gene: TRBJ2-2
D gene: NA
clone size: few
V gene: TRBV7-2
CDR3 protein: CASSLGPGSTAGELFF
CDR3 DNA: TGTGCCAGCAGCTTAGGCCCGGGATCGACGGCCGGGGAGCTGTTTTTT

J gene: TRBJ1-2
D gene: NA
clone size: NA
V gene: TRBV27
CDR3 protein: CASRLTNYGYTF
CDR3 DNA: TGTGCCAGCCGACTTACTAACTATGGCTACACCTTC

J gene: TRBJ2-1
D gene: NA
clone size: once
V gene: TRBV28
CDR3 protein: CATFLGGAPLNEQFF
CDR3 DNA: TGTGCCACCTTCCTCGGCGGAGCCCCCCTTAATGAGCAGTTCTTC

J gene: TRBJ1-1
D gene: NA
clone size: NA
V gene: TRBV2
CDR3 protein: CASSRDIVNTEAFF
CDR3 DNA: TGTGCCAGCAGTAGGGACATTGTGAACACTGAAGCTTTCTTT

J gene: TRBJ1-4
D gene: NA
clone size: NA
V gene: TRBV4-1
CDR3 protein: CASSQSARAGVNNEKLFF
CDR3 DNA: TGCGCCAGCAGCCAGTCCGCCAGGGCGGGAGTAAATAATGAAAAACTGTTTTTT

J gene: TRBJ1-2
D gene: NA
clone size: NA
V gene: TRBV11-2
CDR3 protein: CASSLDQGRGGYTF
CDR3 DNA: TGTGCCAGCAGCTTAGATCAGGGCAGGGGTGGCTACACCTTC

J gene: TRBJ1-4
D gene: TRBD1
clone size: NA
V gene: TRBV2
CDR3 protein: CATERQGAREKLFF
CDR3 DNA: TGTGCCACCGAGAGACAGGGGGCTCGGGAAAAACTGTTTTTT

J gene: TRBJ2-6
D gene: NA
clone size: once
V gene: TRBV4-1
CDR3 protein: CASSQDQVRAGANVLTF
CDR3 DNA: TGCGCCAGCAGCCAAGATCAGGTCAGGGCTGGGGCCAACGTCCTGACTTTC

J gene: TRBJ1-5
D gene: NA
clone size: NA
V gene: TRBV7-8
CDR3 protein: CASSLTYSNQPQHF
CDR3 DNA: TGTGCCAGCAGCTTGACTTATAGCAATCAGCCCCAGCATTTT

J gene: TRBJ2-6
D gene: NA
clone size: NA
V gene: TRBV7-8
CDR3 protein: CASSLTGVGANVLTF
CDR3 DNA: TGTGCCAGCAGCTTAACGGGGGTTGGGGCCAACGTCCTGACTTTC

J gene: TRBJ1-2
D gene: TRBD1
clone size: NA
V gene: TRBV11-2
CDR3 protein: CASSRDRVRDGYTF
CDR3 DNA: TGTGCCAGCAGCCGGGACAGGGTGAGGGATGGCTACACCTTC

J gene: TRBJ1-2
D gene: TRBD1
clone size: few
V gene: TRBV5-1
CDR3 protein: CASSPGTGERRYYGYTF
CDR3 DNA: TGCGCCAGCAGCCCGGGGACAGGCGAGAGGCGCTACTATGGCTACACCTTC

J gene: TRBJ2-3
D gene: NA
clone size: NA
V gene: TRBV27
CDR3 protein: CASSSSGADTQYF
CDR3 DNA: TGTGCCAGCAGTTCGTCAGGGGCTGATACGCAGTATTTT

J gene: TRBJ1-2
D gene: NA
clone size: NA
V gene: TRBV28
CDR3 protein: CASSRPRAGDYGYTF
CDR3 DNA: TGTGCCAGCAGTCGCCCCCGTGCGGGGGACTATGGCTACACCTTC

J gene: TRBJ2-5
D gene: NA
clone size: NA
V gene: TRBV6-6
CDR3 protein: CASSYLQAQETQYF
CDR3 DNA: TGTGCCAGCAGTTACTTACAGGCCCAAGAGACCCAGTACTTC